What follows describes a single TCR beta chain. The antigen remains unidentified. Assay: immunoSEQ multiplex PCR; the TCRdb copy retains only in-frame clones and omits some. Among around 78,000 clones listed, around 89% were seen once. The CDR3 is 13 residues long. From germline, CDR1 is LNHNV and CDR2 YYDKDF (reference sequence). V shed 7 bases and J shed 7 bases, with 16 bases lying between them. The data were taken from a study of radiation and T cells in renal cell carcinoma. Study-wide findings and caveats: Top tumor clonotypes rose in blood 2 weeks post-radiation, then contracted.

Time point denoted: blood 4 weeks post-SBRT, at nephrectomy. Treatment in this sample: 15 Gy SBRT to primary tumor, nephrectomy 4 weeks later. Nephrectomy followed 15 Gy stereotactic body radiation by 4 weeks. Clear cell pathology was present in this patient's renal cell carcinoma. The sample was blood, taken from a patient whose treatment included radiotherapy and nephrectomy. The TCR was taken from a woman in her 70s with renal cell carcinoma. The V and J genes are TRBV15 and TRBJ1-1, with a tentative D call TRBD1 (6 bases). Here the CDR3 reads CATTETGIGEAFF. The CDR3 DNA follows: TGTGCCACCACGGAAACAGGGATCGGTGAAGCTTTCTTT.